This T cell receptor beta chain emerged from a study of response to subunit inactivated influenza vaccine. Study results and caveats: Each seasonal flu vaccination may recruit only limited new T cells, authors suggested.

Of note for this clonotype: Antigen: not known.

V was shortened by 0 bases and J by 4 bases, with 10 bases between the two germline ends. This CDR3 region has 14 residues. Looked up from germline, CDR1 is SGDLS and CDR2 is YYNGEE. Via MiXCR, TCRdb re-called the RT-PCR reads, giving one row per CDR3 protein. The sample lists under 500,000 distinct CDR3 sequences, approximately 10% occurring once. The specimen comprised PBMCs from blood, sampled roughly 46 days after vaccination. The V and J genes are TRBV9 and TRBJ2-5; D remains ambiguous. This TCR derives from a man between 50 and 59 years old who received an inactivated influenza vaccine. This CDR3 reads CASSVDKSGETQYF. The CDR3 DNA is TGTGCCAGCAGCGTAGATAAGAGTGGAGAGACCCAGTACTTC.